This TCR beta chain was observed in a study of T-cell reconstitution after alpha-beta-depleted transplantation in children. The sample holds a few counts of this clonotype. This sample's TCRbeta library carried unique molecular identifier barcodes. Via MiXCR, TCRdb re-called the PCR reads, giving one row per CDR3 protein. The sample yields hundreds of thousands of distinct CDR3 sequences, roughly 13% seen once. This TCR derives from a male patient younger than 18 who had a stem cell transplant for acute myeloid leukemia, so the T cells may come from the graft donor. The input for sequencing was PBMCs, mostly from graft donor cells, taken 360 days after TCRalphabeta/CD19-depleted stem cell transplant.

The CDR3 spells CASSWGGGTQYF. The DNA for the CDR3 is TGTGCCAGCAGCTGGGGGGGGGGTACGCAGTATTTT. J is TRBJ2-3 and V is TRBV11-2; 7 bases map to TRBD2. CDR3 length: 12 residues. Germline values: CDR1 SGHAT, CDR2 FQNNGV. Trimming at V came to 4 bases and at J to 8 bases, leaving 3 bases not matched to a gene. The full variable domain, with the rest looked up from reference TRBV11-2 and TRBJ2-3, is EAGVAQSPRYKIIEKRQSVAFWCNPISGHATLYWYQQILGQGPKLLIQFQNNGVVDDSQLPKDRFSAERLKGVDSTLKIQPAKLEDSAVYLCASSWGGGTQYFGPGTRLTVL.